This TCR beta chain was captured by sequencing in a study of human T cells and chemical hapten exposure (dated by TCRdb to about 2021). A note on the overall study: Libraries were combined into a pool for sequencing, and differences in TCR yield between samples came mainly from small differences in library volumes within the pool. The study tracked peripheral blood TCR repertoire changes in vivo during primary and secondary sensitization to the hapten diphenylcyclopropenone (DPC) in alopecia patients. The paper's findings and limits, for the study overall: After repeated subsampling, the strength of the expansion versus patch-test correlation and the threshold at which it became significant changed. The number of TCRs above 1 in 1000 frequency did not change with DPC sensitization; there was no evidence of global repertoire structure alterations.

Total RNA was extracted from unfractionated whole blood that had been collected in Tempus Blood RNA tubes. As TCR sequencing controls, five healthy volunteers were used, with blood taken at day 0, 2 weeks and 6 weeks. CDR1 is given as SEHNR and CDR2 as FQNEAQ, both from the germline V gene (reference sequence). Counted from cysteine to phenylalanine, this CDR3 has 18 amino acids. The only DNA kept is the CDR3, 54 bases in frame from the first base. V is trimmed back by 3 bases and J by 0 bases, and the junction contains 12 bases that no gene match accounts for. During library preparation, unique molecular identifiers were attached to individual cDNA molecules so that TCRs could be counted quantitatively and reproducibly. From each blood RNA sample, both TCR alpha and TCR beta chains were sequenced. As for the authors' bioinformatics: Samples had a median of roughly 91,000 TCRs, with a range from roughly 20,000 to 690,600. V, J and CDR3 annotation of the TCR reads was performed with the Decombinator software suite. For PS versus PT1 abundance plots, all samples were subsampled to the same number of TCRs (28,000). TCRs were defined as expanded if absent before sensitization and observed at least eight times at the 2-week time point. In-frame beta chains were kept once TCRdb had trimmed the public reads at Q25 with fastp and called clones with MiXCR. Every distinct CDR3 protein forms one entry, paired with its most common genes and DNA. The V and J calls and clone size are TCRdb's, not the authors'. The table for this sample lists around 120,000 distinct CDR3 sequences; 8.5% of them were counted only once. The ten largest account for just over 1.4% of the sample.

A remark on this clonotype: Its antigen is unknown. Base qualities are not provided; no much larger clone lies one nucleotide away.

The chain uses TRBV7-9 and TRBJ2-7; 9 middle bases align to TRBD2. The TCR comes from a human donor in good health. Some clones in this sample may be carry-over from other donors' samples. Donor details come from another sample of the same person, matched by shared clones. Sequencing was carried out using whole blood. The DNA is as follows: TGTGCCAGCAGCTTTCCCCCTATACTAGCGGGTGCCTCCTACGAGCAGTACTTC. Its translation is CASSFPPILAGASYEQYF.